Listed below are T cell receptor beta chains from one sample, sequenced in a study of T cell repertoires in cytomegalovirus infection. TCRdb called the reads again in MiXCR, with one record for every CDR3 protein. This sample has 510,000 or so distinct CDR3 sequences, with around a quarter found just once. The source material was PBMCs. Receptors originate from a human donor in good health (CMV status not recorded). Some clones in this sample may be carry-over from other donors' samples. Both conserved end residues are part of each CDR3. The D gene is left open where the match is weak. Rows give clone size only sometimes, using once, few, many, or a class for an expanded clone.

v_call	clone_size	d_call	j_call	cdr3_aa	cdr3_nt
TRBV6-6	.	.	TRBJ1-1	CASIRTTGTEAFF	TGTGCCAGCATAAGAACTACGGGCACTGAAGCTTTCTTT
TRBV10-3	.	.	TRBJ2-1	CAISGQVEPYNEQFF	TGTGCCATCAGTGGACAGGTCGAGCCCTACAATGAGCAGTTCTTC
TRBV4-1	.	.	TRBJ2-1	CASSQGPIEQFF	TGCGCCAGCAGCCAAGGACCGATAGAGCAGTTCTTC
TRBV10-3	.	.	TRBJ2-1	CAISGTAGSGPYNEQFF	TGTGCCATCAGTGGGACCGCGGGTAGCGGTCCCTACAATGAGCAGTTCTTC
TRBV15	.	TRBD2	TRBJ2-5	CATTRDLQGGQETQYF	TGTGCCACCACCAGAGATTTGCAGGGAGGGCAAGAGACCCAGTACTTC
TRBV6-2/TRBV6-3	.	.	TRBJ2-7	CASSYSASRSYEQYF	TGTGCCAGCAGTTACTCGGCCAGCCGCTCCTACGAGCAGTACTTC
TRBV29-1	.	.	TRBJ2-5	CSVVPGERQETQYF	TGCAGCGTTGTGCCGGGAGAGAGGCAAGAGACCCAGTACTTC
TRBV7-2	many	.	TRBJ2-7	CASSPSTGNPYEQYF	TGTGCCAGCAGCCCAAGTACAGGAAACCCCTACGAGCAGTACTTC
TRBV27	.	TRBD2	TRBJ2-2	CASSQLELAGANTGELFF	TGTGCCAGCAGCCAACTCGAACTAGCGGGAGCGAACACCGGGGAGCTGTTTTTT
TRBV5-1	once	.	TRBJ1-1	CASYTGVSNTEAFF	TGCGCCAGCTACACTGGAGTGAGTAACACTGAAGCTTTCTTT
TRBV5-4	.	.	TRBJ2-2	CASSLGVGGGPGTGELFF	TGTGCCAGCAGCTTGGGAGTTGGCGGAGGGCCGGGGACCGGGGAGCTGTTTTTT
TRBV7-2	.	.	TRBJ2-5	CASSLEQGGETQYF	TGTGCCAGCAGCTTAGAGCAAGGGGGGGAGACCCAGTACTTC
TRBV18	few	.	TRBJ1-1	CASSPRIRTYQMNTEAFF	TGTGCCAGCTCACCACGGATACGGACCTACCAAATGAACACTGAAGCTTTCTTT
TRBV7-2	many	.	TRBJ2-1	CASSAEVYNEQFF	TGTGCCAGCAGCGCCGAGGTGTACAATGAGCAGTTCTTC
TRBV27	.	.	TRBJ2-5	CASRTGRQETQYF	TGTGCCAGCAGGACGGGACGCCAAGAGACCCAGTACTTC
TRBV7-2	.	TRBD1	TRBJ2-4	CASSLQLGQGARAAKNIQYF	TGTGCCAGCAGCTTACAGTTGGGACAGGGGGCAAGAGCCGCCAAAAACATTCAGTACTTC
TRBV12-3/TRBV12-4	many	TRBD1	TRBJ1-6	CASSARDRNSPLHF	TGTGCCAGCAGTGCCCGGGACAGAAATTCACCCCTCCACTTT
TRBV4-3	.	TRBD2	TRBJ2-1	CASSRGLTLRTYNEQFF	TGCGCCAGCAGCCGGGGACTAACTTTGAGAACTTACAATGAGCAGTTCTTC
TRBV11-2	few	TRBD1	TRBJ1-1	CASSIRQGDTEAFF	TGTGCCAGCAGCATTCGACAGGGGGACACTGAAGCTTTCTTT
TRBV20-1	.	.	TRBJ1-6	CSAKLPGGGANSPLHF	TGCAGTGCTAAGCTCCCAGGTGGAGGAGCTAATTCACCCCTCCACTTT
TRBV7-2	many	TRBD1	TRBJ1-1	CASSLSAGQGLFEVF	TGTGCCAGCAGCTTATCCGCAGGACAGGGTTTGTTCGAGGTCTTT
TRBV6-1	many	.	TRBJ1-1	CASQRSSMNTEAFF	TGTGCCAGTCAGCGTTCCTCTATGAACACTGAAGCTTTCTTT
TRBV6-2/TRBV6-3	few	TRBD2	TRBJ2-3	CASKPAGSTDTQYF	TGTGCCAGCAAACCAGCGGGGAGCACAGATACGCAGTATTTT
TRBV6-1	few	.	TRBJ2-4	CASSDHINIQYF	TGTGCCAGCAGTGATCACATAAACATTCAGTACTTC
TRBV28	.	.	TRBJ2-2	CASSHQQGPGELFF	TGTGCCAGCAGTCACCAACAGGGCCCCGGGGAGCTGTTTTTT
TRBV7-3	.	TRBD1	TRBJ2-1	CASSPAQGAKVSYNEQFF	TGTGCCAGCAGCCCAGCACAGGGGGCGAAAGTTTCCTACAATGAGCAGTTCTTC
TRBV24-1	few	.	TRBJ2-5	CATSDSPGQETQYF	TGTGCCACCAGTGATTCCCCGGGGCAAGAGACCCAGTACTTC
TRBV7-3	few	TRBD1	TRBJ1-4	CASSTRDRGRGEKLFF	TGTGCCAGCAGCACGCGGGACAGGGGGCGGGGTGAAAAACTGTTTTTT
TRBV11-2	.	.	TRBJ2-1	CASRSLVSYNEQFF	TGTGCCAGCAGATCTCTAGTCTCCTACAATGAGCAGTTCTTC
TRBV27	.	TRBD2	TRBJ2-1	CASSFVTSGRVGEQFF	TGTGCCAGCAGTTTTGTGACTAGCGGGAGGGTAGGTGAGCAGTTCTTC
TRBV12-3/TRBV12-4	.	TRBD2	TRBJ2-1	CASSHLAGEGLNEQFF	TGTGCCAGCAGCCATTTAGCGGGAGAGGGCCTCAATGAGCAGTTCTTC
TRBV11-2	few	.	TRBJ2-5	CASSFSTGTQETQYF	TGTGCCAGCAGCTTCTCAACAGGGACCCAAGAGACCCAGTACTTC
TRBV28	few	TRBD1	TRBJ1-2	CASSVPDRGAGYTF	TGTGCCAGCAGCGTACCGGACAGGGGTGCTGGCTACACCTTC
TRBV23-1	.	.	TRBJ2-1	CASERRARGPRRNEQFF	TGCGCCAGTGAGAGGAGGGCCCGCGGCCCGCGGAGAAATGAGCAGTTCTTC
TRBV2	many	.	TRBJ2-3	CASSDGNTQYF	TGTGCCAGCAGTGATGGGAATACGCAGTATTTT
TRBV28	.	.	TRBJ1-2	CASSTGGKYGYTF	TGTGCCAGCAGTACCGGGGGCAAATATGGCTACACCTTC
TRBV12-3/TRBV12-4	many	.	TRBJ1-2	CASRGQTSGGYTF	TGTGCCAGCAGAGGACAGACCTCCGGGGGCTACACCTTC
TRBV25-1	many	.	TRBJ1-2	CASSDAYGYTF	TGTGCCAGCAGTGATGCCTATGGCTACACCTTC
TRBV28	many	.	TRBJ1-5	CASSFQGSNQPQHF	TGTGCCAGCAGCTTTCAAGGAAGCAATCAGCCCCAGCATTTT
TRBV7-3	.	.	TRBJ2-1	CASSPSAGYNEQFF	TGTGCCAGCAGCCCCTCAGCGGGTTACAATGAGCAGTTCTTC
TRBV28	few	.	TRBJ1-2	CASSRSYGYTF	TGTGCCAGCAGCCGGAGCTATGGCTACACCTTC
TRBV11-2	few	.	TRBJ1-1	CASSLMHMNTEAFF	TGTGCCAGCAGCCTAATGCATATGAACACTGAAGCTTTCTTT
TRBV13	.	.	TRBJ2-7	CASSLTRDIGAYEQYF	TGTGCCAGCAGCTTAACCCGGGACATCGGCGCCTACGAGCAGTACTTC
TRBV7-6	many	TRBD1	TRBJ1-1	CASSLDVGVAQGTTEAFF	TGTGCCAGCAGCTTAGATGTCGGAGTGGCACAGGGGACCACTGAAGCTTTCTTT
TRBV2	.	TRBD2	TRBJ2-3	CASSEEASGISTDTQYF	TGTGCCAGCAGTGAAGAGGCTAGCGGGATTAGCACAGATACGCAGTATTTT
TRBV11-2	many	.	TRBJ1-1	CASSLVTDTEAFF	TGTGCCAGCAGCTTAGTAACAGACACTGAAGCTTTCTTT
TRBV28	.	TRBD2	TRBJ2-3	CASSLGGRLDTQYF	TGTGCCAGCAGTTTGGGCGGGAGGTTGGATACGCAGTATTTT
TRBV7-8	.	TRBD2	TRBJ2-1	CATISGKDEQFF	TGTGCGACCATTAGCGGGAAAGATGAGCAGTTCTTC
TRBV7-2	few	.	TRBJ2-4	CASSTSDKNIQYF	TGTGCCAGCAGCACCTCCGACAAAAACATTCAGTACTTC